This T cell receptor beta chain stems from a study of CD8+ T cells in alopecia areata. Study-level background: Treated patients swallowed 5 to 10 mg of oral tofacitinib twice daily. Patients remained on tofacitinib for 6 to 18 months and then went 6 months without it. Study observations and caveats: Lesional scalp displayed greater clonality than normal scalp, most notably in alopecia totalis/universalis.

The CDR3 is 14 residues long. Germline CDR1 is SQVTM and CDR2 is ANQGSEA. J gave up 2 bases and V 3 bases, and 3 bases lay outside the gene matches. Sequencing used cDNA as its template, made by extracting RNA and reverse transcribing it. Using immunoSEQ multiplex PCR, the repertoire was profiled, and TCRdb retains in-frame clones only, with some absent. The sample has about 200,000 clones, roughly 60% seen once; the top ten hold 5.5%. Treatment reported: oral pan-JAK inhibitor, 5-10 mg twice daily. A FACSAria was used to sort CD4+ and CD8+ T cells. These cells came from PBMCs. This clone occurred a few times. The antigen remains unidentified.

The clonotype originates from a human donor with alopecia areata. The chain couples TRBV29-1 to TRBJ2-2, with 7 bases aligning to TRBD1. This sample comprised CD4+ T cells sorted from blood, obtained at week 24, from a patient treated with tofacitinib. The CDR3 DNA is TGCAGCGTTGACAGGGGGAAAAACACCGGGGAGCTGTTTTTT. It specifies CSVDRGKNTGELFF.